Listed below are T cell receptor beta chains from one sample, sequenced in a study of OX40 agonist ivuxolimab in advanced cancers. Some clones are missing from TCRdb's copy, which holds only in-frame ones; the method was immunoSEQ multiplex PCR. The sample has about 60,000 clones; around 90% are singletons. Sequencing was performed on CD4+ or CD8+ T cells sorted from blood, taken in a trial of the OX40 agonist ivuxolimab. The receptors were sampled from an adult with an advanced solid tumor such as melanoma, head and neck, liver or kidney cancer. The CDR3 runs from the conserved cysteine through the conserved F or W. A D gene is named only where the DNA matches it firmly. Some rows mark clone size as missing; the rest say once, few, many or name a class of expanded clone.

D gene,J gene,V gene,clone size,CDR3 DNA,CDR3 protein
TRBD2,TRBJ2-7,TRBV11-2,.,TGTGCCAGCAGCTCATTGAGGGGTAGCGGGAGGGCACACGAGCAGTACTTC,CASSSLRGSGRAHEQYF
TRBD2,TRBJ2-7,TRBV6-1,.,TGTGCCAGCACCAGGACTAGCGCCTACTACGAGCAGTACTTC,CASTRTSAYYEQYF
.,TRBJ2-1,TRBV5-8,.,TGTGCCAGCAGCTTGCGGGGCAGGGTATACAATGAGCAGTTCTTC,CASSLRGRVYNEQFF
TRBD1,TRBJ1-4,TRBV7-2,.,TGTGCCAGTAGCCCCAGGGCCGGGACAGGGAGGAATGGAGCGTTTTTT,CASSPRAGTGRNGAFF
.,TRBJ2-1,TRBV10-1,.,TGCGCCAGCAGCGTAGGGAAATACAATGAGCAGTTCTTC,CASSVGKYNEQFF
.,TRBJ1-4,TRBV25-1,.,TGTGCCAGCAGTCTACAGGGCGGGCCTGAAAAACTGTTTTTT,CASSLQGGPEKLFF
TRBD2,TRBJ2-5,TRBV5-1,.,TGCGCCAGCAGCGGTCTAGCGGGTGAAGGAGAGACCCAGTACTTC,CASSGLAGEGETQYF
.,TRBJ1-1,TRBV28,few,TGTGCCAGCTCTTTGACAGGTGGGGGCTCGTACACTGAAGCTTTCTTT,CASSLTGGGSYTEAFF
.,TRBJ1-3,TRBV29-1,once,TGCAGCGTTGATCGGGGGGGATCTGGAAACACCATATATTTT,CSVDRGGSGNTIYF
TRBD2,TRBJ2-1,TRBV5-1,.,TGCGCCAGCAGGAGACTGACTAGCAAAGCCTACAATGAGCAGTTCTTC,CASRRLTSKAYNEQFF
.,TRBJ2-7,TRBV6-1,.,TGTGCCAGCAATTCCCCCTACCGGGACACCTACGAGCAGTACTTC,CASNSPYRDTYEQYF
.,TRBJ2-7,TRBV4-1,.,TGCGCCAGCAGCCAAGGGCTTCGCACAGCCTACGAGCAGTACTTC,CASSQGLRTAYEQYF
TRBD2,TRBJ2-2,TRBV29-1,.,TGCAGCGTTGTCCCTCCCGGGACTAGCGGGAAATGGGGGACCGGGGAGCTGTTTTTT,CSVVPPGTSGKWGTGELFF
.,TRBJ1-2,TRBV27,.,TGTGCCAGCAGGGCCGGGGGGTTTGGAGGTGGCTACACCTTC,CASRAGGFGGGYTF
.,TRBJ1-2,TRBV6-1,.,TGTGCCAGCAGTCAAATTTACTATGGCTACACCTTC,CASSQIYYGYTF
.,TRBJ2-3,TRBV7-9,.,TGTGCCAGCAGCTTTCGCACAGATACGCAGTATTTT,CASSFRTDTQYF
.,TRBJ2-7,TRBV15,.,TGTGCCACCAGCAGAGAACAGAGCTCCTACGAGCAGTACTTC,CATSREQSSYEQYF
TRBD2,TRBJ2-1,TRBV14,.,TGTGCCAGCAGCCAAGGGGCTAGCGGGAGGAGGAATGAGCAGTTCTTC,CASSQGASGRRNEQFF
.,TRBJ2-2,TRBV7-2,once,TGTGCCAGCAGCACCCTGACTAGGAACACCGGGGAGCTGTTTTTT,CASSTLTRNTGELFF
.,TRBJ2-5,TRBV9,few,TGTGCCAGCAGCTCCCCGGGTCGGATGTTCGAGGAGACCCAGTACTTC,CASSSPGRMFEETQYF
.,TRBJ1-1,TRBV10-3,.,TGTGCCATCGGGCAGCAGATGAACACTGAAGCTTTCTTT,CAIGQQMNTEAFF
TRBD1,TRBJ2-6,TRBV11-2,.,TGTGCCAGCAGCTTAGATGGCAGGGGGTACTCTGGGGCCAACGTCCTGACTTTC,CASSLDGRGYSGANVLTF
TRBD1,TRBJ2-1,TRBV10-3,few,TGTGCCATCAGTTACCTAGGACAGGGCCACTCCAATGAGCAGTTCTTC,CAISYLGQGHSNEQFF
TRBD2,TRBJ2-1,TRBV28,.,TGTGCCAGCAGAACCCCCCGGGGCCGCGGGAGCGTGAATGAGCAGTTCTTC,CASRTPRGRGSVNEQFF
.,TRBJ2-1,TRBV11-2,.,TGTGCCAGCAGCCTAGAACCCTTTAAAACCTCCTACAATGAGCAGTTCTTC,CASSLEPFKTSYNEQFF
TRBD2,TRBJ2-1,TRBV5-1,.,TGCGCCAGCGCCGGGACTAGCGGGAGCTCCTACAATGAGCAGTTCTTC,CASAGTSGSSYNEQFF
.,TRBJ2-7,TRBV28,.,TGTGCCAGCATTTCTGCGGACGGGACGTACGAGCAGTACTTC,CASISADGTYEQYF
.,TRBJ2-2,TRBV9,.,TGTGCCATCCAAAGACTAGTGATCGCCGGGGAGCTGTTTTTT,CAIQRLVIAGELFF
.,TRBJ2-7,TRBV6-5,.,TGTGCCAGCAGTTTCTCGGGGACGGGGAACTCCTACGAGCAGTACTTC,CASSFSGTGNSYEQYF
.,TRBJ2-1,TRBV30,medium-sized,TGTGCCTGGAGTCGCCCCCCTTTTAGTGAGCAGTTCTTC,CAWSRPPFSEQFF
.,TRBJ2-2,TRBV28,.,TGTGCCAGCAGCTTATGGCCAGGGGCGAACACCGGGGAGCTGTTTTTT,CASSLWPGANTGELFF
.,TRBJ2-1,TRBV19,.,TGTGCCAGTAGTACTTCCTACAATGAGCAGTTCTTC,CASSTSYNEQFF
.,TRBJ1-6,TRBV5-1,.,TGCGCCAGCAGCTTGTCGGATCCTACCGCCGCGCGCTTT,CASSLSDPTAARF
TRBD2,TRBJ2-7,TRBV5-4,.,TGTGCCAGCAGCTCTAGCGGGAGGGCCTCCTACGAGCAGTACTTC,CASSSSGRASYEQYF
TRBD1,TRBJ1-5,TRBV28,.,TGTGCCAGCAGCCTACCCCGGGACAGGGGCCAGCCCCAGCATTTT,CASSLPRDRGQPQHF
TRBD1,TRBJ1-5,TRBV28,.,TGTGCCAGCACCGGACAGGTCAATCAGCCCCAGCATTTT,CASTGQVNQPQHF
.,TRBJ2-2,TRBV30,.,TGTGCCTGGCCGGGGGGGGACAGGGTGGTTACCGGGGAGCTGTTTTTT,CAWPGGDRVVTGELFF
.,TRBJ1-4,TRBV6-6,.,TGTGCCAGCAGTTACACGACAGGTGATAATGAAAAACTGTTTTTT,CASSYTTGDNEKLFF
TRBD2,TRBJ2-1,TRBV12-5,.,TGTGCTAGTGGTTTTACTAGCGGGAGCGGTGAGCAGTTCTTC,CASGFTSGSGEQFF
.,TRBJ2-2,TRBV5-1,.,TGCGCCAGCAGCTTGATCCGGACAGACACCGGGGAGCTGTTTTTT,CASSLIRTDTGELFF
.,TRBJ2-4,TRBV28,.,TGTGCCAGCAGTTTAGGGGGTTTGGCCAAAAACATTCAGTACTTC,CASSLGGLAKNIQYF
TRBD1,TRBJ2-1,TRBV6-1,.,TGTGCCAGCAGTGATCCCCTGCGGCAGGGGGTCTACAATGAGCAGTTCTTC,CASSDPLRQGVYNEQFF
.,TRBJ2-7,TRBV5-6,.,TGTGCCAGCAGCTTGAAACCGGGCCAACCGTACGAGCAGTACTTC,CASSLKPGQPYEQYF
.,TRBJ2-1,TRBV6-5,.,TGTGCCAGCAGTCCTGACAACTACAATGAGCAGTTCTTC,CASSPDNYNEQFF
.,TRBJ1-5,TRBV2,.,TGTGCCAGCACCAAAGAGGGAGGGAGCGGGCAGCCCCAGCATTTT,CASTKEGGSGQPQHF
TRBD2,TRBJ2-3,TRBV7-3,.,TGTGCCAGCAGCAAAGGGCGGGGACTAGCCGAGTCAGATACGCAGTATTTT,CASSKGRGLAESDTQYF
TRBD2,TRBJ2-2,TRBV6-1,once,TGTGCCAGCAGTGCTCTAGCGGGAGGTGCCGGGGAGCTGTTTTTT,CASSALAGGAGELFF
.,TRBJ2-3,TRBV5-1,.,TGCGCCAGCAGCTGGCGTAGCACAGATACGCAGTATTTT,CASSWRSTDTQYF
.,TRBJ2-2,TRBV28,.,TGTGCCAGCAGTCCTCTAGTCACCGGGGAGCTGTTTTTT,CASSPLVTGELFF
.,TRBJ2-3,TRBV5-4,.,TGTGCCAGCAGCTCTGGGGGCCACACAGATACGCAGTATTTT,CASSSGGHTDTQYF
.,TRBJ2-1,TRBV29-1,.,TGCAGCGCCCAAATGGCGGGACCCTACAATGAGCAGTTCTTC,CSAQMAGPYNEQFF
TRBD2,TRBJ2-3,TRBV5-4,.,TGTGCCAGCAGCCCCGGGACTAGCCGTAGCACAGATACGCAGTATTTT,CASSPGTSRSTDTQYF
.,TRBJ1-2,TRBV10-2,medium-sized,TGCGCCAGCAGTGAGTACAGTCCCTACTATGGCTACACCTTC,CASSEYSPYYGYTF
TRBD2,TRBJ2-1,TRBV18,.,TGTGCCAGCAGCGGGGCGACAGTCAGTAATGAGCAGTTCTTC,CASSGATVSNEQFF
.,TRBJ1-2,TRBV4-1,once,TGCGCCAGCAGCCAATTCCCCCGGGACAAGAACTATGGCTACACCTTC,CASSQFPRDKNYGYTF
.,TRBJ1-2,TRBV4-3,.,TGCGCCAGCAGCCAAGGAACAGGGCTCTATGGCTACACCTTC,CASSQGTGLYGYTF
.,TRBJ1-2,TRBV7-2,.,TGTGCCAGCAGCTTAGATAAAGGCTATGGCTACACCTTC,CASSLDKGYGYTF
.,TRBJ2-2,TRBV4-2,.,TGTGCCAGCAGCCAAGCGTCGTGGGAGAGGGACACCGGGGAGCTGTTTTTT,CASSQASWERDTGELFF
TRBD1,TRBJ1-4,TRBV27,.,TGTGCCAGCAGACGCCGGGACAGGGAGGAGGAAAAACTGTTTTTT,CASRRRDREEEKLFF